The 7 T cell receptor beta chains listed next were all sequenced from one sample in a study of cytomegalovirus exposure and HLA in healthy donors (TCRdb year 2017). Libraries were constructed by the immunoSEQ multiplex PCR assay. For the multiplex PCR, a mixture combining 60 forward primers for TCR Vbeta segments and 13 reverse primers for TCR Jbeta segments was used. Here the immuneACCESS table is served through TCRdb, limited to in-frame sequences with V and J called. Missing clones are a known gap in these copies; in checked studies unresolved V genes cover under half, and the rest lacks a known reason. The sample's clone listing holds around 150,000 clones. Around 1.9% of the sample goes to the ten largest clones. The sample consisted of PBMCs. These receptors came from a man between 25 and 39 years old in good health and CMV-seronegative.

Worth noting for this clone: Its ends do not fully match the called genes, so a read error is possible. In nucleotides, the CDR3 is TGTGCCAGTAGTATAGTTGACTCCGAGCGGTTCTTC. It is translated as CASSIVDSERFF. The rearrangement links TRBV19 to TRBJ2-1; D remains ambiguous. The CDR3 runs 12 residues. Per germline, CDR1 LNHDA and CDR2 SQIVND (reference sequence).

The chain carries TRBV18 and TRBJ2-1; tentative D call: TRBD2 (5 bases). Per the germline V gene, CDR1 is KGHSH and CDR2 is LQKENI. V was shortened by 1 base and J by 9 bases, with 25 bases between the two germline ends. The CDR3 is 18 residues long. The CDR3 is CASSPQEASPPGSAEQFF. The CDR3, as DNA: TGTGCCAGCTCACCACAGGAGGCTAGCCCACCTGGGTCTGCTGAGCAGTTCTTC.

This sequence joins TRBV18 and TRBJ2-1, with D possibly matching TRBD2 (7 bases). The CDR3 runs to 16 residues. The germline V and J ends were trimmed by 6 bases and 7 bases, with 22 bases remaining between them. Germline-derived CDR1 and CDR2 are KGHSH and LQKENI. The CDR3 here is CASSSEWGRETNEQFF. In nucleotides, the CDR3 is TGTGCCAGCTCCTCCGAGTGGGGGCGGGAGACAAATGAGCAGTTCTTC.

V and J are TRBV5-1 and TRBJ2-1, with 10 nucleotides matching TRBD2. Germline V gene sequence: CDR1 SGHRS, CDR2 YFSETQ. CDR3 length: 14 amino acids. Losses at the gene ends were 2 bases for V and 8 bases for J; bases not matched to a gene: 4. The CDR3 DNA is TGCGCCAGCAGCTTCCTAGCGGGAGTGGATGAGCAGTTCTTC. This sequence encodes CASSFLAGVDEQFF. The full variable domain, with the rest looked up from reference TRBV5-1 and TRBJ2-1, is KAGVTQTPRYLIKTRGQQVTLSCSPISGHRSVSWYQQTPGQGLQFLFEYFSETQRNKGNFPGRFSGRQFSNSRSEMNVSTLELGDSALYLCASSFLAGVDEQFFGPGTRLTVL.

V gene TRBV9 combines with J gene TRBJ2-7, with 10 bases fitting TRBD2. V was clipped by 0 bases and J by 9 bases; unmatched bases: 6. Germline V CDR1 and CDR2: SGDLS, YYNGEE. This CDR3 is 14 amino acids long. The CDR3 coding sequence is TGTGCCAGCAGCGTAGGGCTAGCGGGAGAGAGGCAGTACTTC. Translated: CASSVGLAGERQYF. Using reference TRBV9 and TRBJ2-7 for the parts outside the CDR3, the full variable domain is DSGVTQTPKHLITATGQRVTLRCSPRSGDLSVYWYQQSLDQGLQFLIQYYNGEERAKGNILERFSAQQFPDLHSELNLSSLELGDSALYFCASSVGLAGERQYFGPGTRLTVT.

The chain links TRBV5-4 to TRBJ2-5, with a possible D match to TRBD1 (6 bases). V was clipped by 4 bases and J by 5 bases, with 15 bases between them. The CDR3 has 14 amino acids. The germline V gene has CDR1 SGHNT and CDR2 YYREEE (reference sequence). The CDR3, as DNA: TGTGCCAGCAGCGGAGCAGGGGTATGGGAGACCCAGTACTTC. This gives the protein CASSGAGVWETQYF.

The chain joins TRBV11-3 to TRBJ2-3; possible D gene TRBD1, 5 bases. This CDR3 region has 15 residues. V gave up 1 base and J gave up 2 bases, with 10 bases separating them. Germline V gene sequence: CDR1 SGHNT, CDR2 YENEEA. The CDR3 region has the DNA TGTGCCAGCAGCTTAGGTGGGGCGAACACAGATACGCAGTATTTT. Protein: CASSLGGANTDTQYF.